The clone carrying this T cell receptor beta chain was recorded at least ten times. The data belong to a study of patients and donors after allogeneic stem cell transplantation. The V segment lost 4 bases and the J segment 0 bases; nucleotides outside the gene matches: 6. The CDR3 has 15 amino acids. CDR1 and CDR2 (germline): SGHRS, YFSETQ. TCRdb re-called the RT-PCR reads through MiXCR, storing one row per CDR3 protein. The sample includes about a million distinct CDR3 sequences, about a sixth of them seen just once. The clonotype was recovered from a human donor who was either an allogeneic HSCT recipient or a stem cell or donor lymphocyte infusion donor (not recorded which). It is not recorded whose cells these are; they may come from a transplant donor. The sample consisted of blood, either unsorted or a sorted T cell fraction (not recorded which). This chain links TRBV5-1 with TRBJ2-7; 8 bases match TRBD1. The CDR3 sequence: CASSAPGQGSYEQYF. Here the CDR3 DNA reads TGCGCCAGCAGCGCCCCAGGACAGGGCTCCTACGAGCAGTACTTC.